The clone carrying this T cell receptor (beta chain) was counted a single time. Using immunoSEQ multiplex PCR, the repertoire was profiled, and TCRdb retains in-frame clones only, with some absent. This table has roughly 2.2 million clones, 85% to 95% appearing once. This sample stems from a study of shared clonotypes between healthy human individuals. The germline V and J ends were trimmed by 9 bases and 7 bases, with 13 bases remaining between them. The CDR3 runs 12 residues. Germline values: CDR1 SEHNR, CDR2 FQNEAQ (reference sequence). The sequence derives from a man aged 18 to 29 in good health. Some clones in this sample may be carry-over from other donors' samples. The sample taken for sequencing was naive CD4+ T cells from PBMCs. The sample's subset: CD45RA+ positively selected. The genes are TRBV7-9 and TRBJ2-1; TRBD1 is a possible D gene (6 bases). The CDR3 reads CARRDRLNEQFF. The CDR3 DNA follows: TGTGCCAGAAGAGACAGGCTGAATGAGCAGTTCTTC.